The 24 T cell receptor beta chains listed next were all sequenced from one sample in a study of ipilimumab plus nivolumab after autologous stem cell transplantation. TCRdb keeps only in-frame clones here, not all; method: immunoSEQ multiplex PCR. Of some 41,000 clones detected, around 93% appear once; the ten largest clones hold roughly 0.9%. The specimen comprised PBMCs, sampled in a trial of ipilimumab plus nivolumab as post-transplant consolidation. Receptors were obtained from a male donor with multiple myeloma.

This rearrangement joins TRBV18 to TRBJ1-1; 11 nucleotides line up with TRBD1. With 6 bases clipped from V and 4 bases from J, the junction kept 7 bases outside the gene matches. The CDR3 sequence is 15 residues long. Germline CDR1 reads KGHSH; CDR2 reads LQKENI. The CDR3 loop reads CASSLGQGAGTEAFF. CDR3 bases: TGTGCCAGCTCCCTAGGACAGGGGGCTGGCACTGAAGCTTTCTTT.

V is TRBV29-1 and J is TRBJ1-2; D might be TRBD1 (5 bases). This CDR3 is built from 11 residues. The germline V gene encodes CDR1 SQVTM and CDR2 ANQGSEA. Trimming pared 0 bases from V and 6 bases from J, leaving 5 bases between. The CDR3 DNA reads as TGCAGCGTTGAAGAGGGGGATGGCTACACCTTC. This translates into CSVEEGDGYTF. The full variable domain, with the rest looked up from reference TRBV29-1 and TRBJ1-2, is SAVISQKPSRDICQRGTSLTIQCQVDSQVTMMFWYRQQPGQSLTLIATANQGSEATYESGFVIDKFPISRPNLTFSTLTVSNMSPEDSSIYLCSVEEGDGYTFGSGTRLTVV.

V is TRBV27 and J is TRBJ2-2; D remains unclear. V was shortened by 3 bases and J by 7 bases, with 9 bases between the two germline ends. Germline CDR1 reads MNHEY; CDR2 reads SMNVEV (reference sequence). The CDR3 totals 13 residues. The CDR3 DNA reads as TGTGCCAGCAGTTTTGGTGGGGTCGGGGAGCTGTTTTTT. Protein: CASSFGGVGELFF.

The rearrangement joins TRBV7-4 to TRBJ1-5; D is undetermined. Trimming stripped 1 base from V and 7 bases from J, with 20 bases between. This CDR3 is 17 amino acids long. The germline gives CDR1 SGHVT, CDR2 SQSDAQ. The CDR3: CASSLGPLGIIWQPQHF. DNA of the CDR3: TGTGCCAGCAGCTTAGGACCGTTGGGCATCATATGGCAGCCCCAGCATTTT.

This chain joins TRBV25-1 and TRBJ1-2; D is ambiguous. The CDR3 consists of 13 residues. Per germline, CDR1 MGHDK and CDR2 SYGVNS. Between the trimmed V and J ends, which lost 7 bases and 4 bases, there was a span of 13 bases. CDR3: CASTKGFGYGYTF. CDR3 in DNA: TGTGCCAGCACGAAAGGATTTGGCTATGGCTACACCTTC.

The V gene is TRBV4-3, the J gene TRBJ1-1; 8 bases agree with TRBD1. The CDR3 sequence is 15 residues long. The V segment lost 1 base and the J segment 7 bases; nucleotides outside the gene matches: 8. Germline loops: CDR1 LGHNA, CDR2 YSLEER. The CDR3 sequence is CASSQVPGTGSEAFF. The CDR3 bases are TGCGCCAGCAGCCAAGTACCCGGGACAGGCAGTGAAGCTTTCTTT.

The chain employs TRBV23-1 and TRBJ2-1; TRBD2 aligns across 9 bases. TRBV23-1 is reported as an ORF; its role is uncertain. The CDR3 is 18 residues long. J was trimmed by 0 bases and V by 1 base; bases with no gene match: 7. CDR3 nucleotide sequence: TGCGCCAGCAGTCAATTAGGGGCTAGCGGGGACTCCTACAATGAGCAGTTCTTC. This gives the protein CASSQLGASGDSYNEQFF.

The chain combines TRBV19 with TRBJ2-6, with D unclear. The ends were cut back, 1 base at V and 0 bases at J, with 7 bases in the middle. The CDR3 sequence is 16 residues long. The V gene's germline CDR1 is LNHDA and CDR2 SQIVND (reference sequence). CDR3 coding DNA: TGTGCCAGTAGTATAGTACGGACCTCTGGGGCCAACGTCCTGACTTTC. Translating it yields CASSIVRTSGANVLTF.

This clone was picked up one time. The genes are TRBV29-1 and TRBJ2-3; the D gene is possibly TRBD1 (5 bases). The CDR3 runs to 13 residues. The ends were cut back, 7 bases at V and 3 bases at J, with 14 bases in the middle. Germline V lookup: CDR1 SQVTM, CDR2 ANQGSEA. Written as DNA, the CDR3 is TGCAGCGCCGGCCAGGGATGGACAGATACGCAGTATTTT. As protein: CSAGQGWTDTQYF.

V gene TRBV5-1 combines with J gene TRBJ1-6; possibly TRBD1 for D (6 bases). Trimming stripped 5 bases from V and 0 bases from J, with 15 bases between. This CDR3 has 17 residues. Germline-derived CDR1 and CDR2 are SGHRS and YFSETQ. The CDR3 region has the DNA TGCGCCAGCAGTCCCGGGACACCTGGCTCCTATAATTCACCCCTCCACTTT. It codes for CASSPGTPGSYNSPLHF.

The V call is TRBV11-2, the J call TRBJ2-1, with D perhaps matching TRBD2 (5 bases). V gave up 5 bases and J gave up 3 bases, with 11 bases separating them. This CDR3 contains 14 residues. Germline CDR1 is SGHAT and CDR2 is FQNNGV. CDR3 nucleotide sequence: TGTGCCAGCAGCGCCCTGGCGGGCTACAATGAGCAGTTCTTC. Translating gives CASSALAGYNEQFF.

The chain joins TRBV11-2 to TRBJ1-6, with TRBD1 matching 8 bases. CDR1 SGHAT and CDR2 FQNNGV come from the germline V gene. The CDR3 sequence is 15 residues long. Trimming at V came to 4 bases and at J to 9 bases, leaving 8 bases not matched to a gene. In DNA form, the CDR3 reads TGTGCCAGCAGCTCCGGACAGGGCGACTCTTCACCCCTCCACTTT. Amino acid sequence: CASSSGQGDSSPLHF. Full variable domain (rest looked up from reference TRBV11-2 and TRBJ1-6): EAGVAQSPRYKIIEKRQSVAFWCNPISGHATLYWYQQILGQGPKLLIQFQNNGVVDDSQLPKDRFSAERLKGVDSTLKIQPAKLEDSAVYLCASSSGQGDSSPLHFGNGTRLTVT.

The chain uses TRBV5-1 and TRBJ1-5; weak D call: TRBD1 (6 bases). The CDR3 runs 14 residues. V was pared by 1 base and J by 7 bases, with 12 bases between. The germline gives CDR1 SGHRS, CDR2 YFSETQ. As DNA, the CDR3 is TGCGCCAGCAGCTTGTGGGGGCCGGGGCAGCCCCAGCATTTT. This codes for CASSLWGPGQPQHF.

The chain recombines TRBV4-3 with TRBJ1-2; TRBD1 might be the D (6 bases). Germline V gene data show CDR1 as LGHNA and CDR2 as YSLEER. This CDR3 spans 18 amino acids. The V end lost 0 bases, the J end lost 0 bases, and 17 bases lay between the germline ends. The CDR3 DNA reads as TGCGCCAGCAGCCAAGAAACGGGAACCCGGACAGCTAACTATGGCTACACCTTC. Amino acid sequence: CASSQETGTRTANYGYTF.

This sequence joins TRBV14 and TRBJ2-1; possible D gene TRBD2, 6 bases. Trimming took off 1 base at V and 4 bases at J, with 11 bases between the two ends. The CDR3 is 15 residues long. CDR1 SGHDN and CDR2 FVKESK come from the germline V gene. CDR3 nucleotide sequence: TGTGCCAGCAGCCAAGGACTGCGGGGATACAATGAGCAGTTCTTC. Amino acid sequence: CASSQGLRGYNEQFF.

The V call is TRBV4-1, the J call TRBJ2-5; D remains ambiguous. There are 15 residues in the CDR3. V lost 0 bases, J lost 1 base, and 9 bases lay in between. In germline, CDR1 is MGHRA, CDR2 YSYEKL. CDR3 nucleotide sequence: TGCGCCAGCAGCCAAGAAGGCAGGCCCCAAGAGACCCAGTACTTC. This codes for CASSQEGRPQETQYF.

V is TRBV29-1 and J is TRBJ2-1; D is possibly TRBD1 (5 bases). Trimming stripped 6 bases from V and 8 bases from J, with 14 bases between. Germline lookup yields CDR1 SQVTM and CDR2 ANQGSEA. The CDR3 runs 12 residues. The CDR3 coding sequence is TGCAGCGTCCAAGCCCCCAGGGATGAGCAGTTCTTC. It is translated as CSVQAPRDEQFF.

The chain is built from TRBV7-3 and TRBJ2-3, with D tentatively TRBD1 or TRBD2 (6 bases each). CDR3 length equals 14 residues. Germline values: CDR1 SGHTA, CDR2 FQGTGA. V shed 4 bases and J shed 6 bases, with 14 bases lying between them. CDR3 sequence reads: CASSSGGGSDTQYF. In nucleotides, the CDR3 is TGTGCCAGCAGCTCCGGAGGGGGGTCCGATACGCAGTATTTT.

In its sample, this clone was seen once. This chain links TRBV13 with TRBJ1-1, with D uncertain. In germline, CDR1 is PRHDT, CDR2 FYEKMQ (reference sequence). The CDR3 covers 12 residues. Trimming stripped 5 bases from V and 8 bases from J, with 12 bases between. The CDR3 coding sequence is TGTGCCAGCAGCCTGGGCCAGCTAGAAGCTTTCTTT. Amino acids: CASSLGQLEAFF. The complete variable domain, with remaining parts taken from reference TRBV13 and TRBJ1-1, reads AAGVIQSPRHLIKEKRETATLKCYPIPRHDTVYWYQQGPGQDPQFLISFYEKMQSDKGSIPDRFSAQQFSDYHSELNMSSLELGDSALYFCASSLGQLEAFFGQGTRLTVV.

The V call is TRBV7-9, the J call TRBJ2-5, with TRBD2 matching 8 bases. Per the germline V gene, CDR1 is SEHNR and CDR2 is FQNEAQ (reference sequence). With 3 bases clipped from V and 1 base from J, the junction kept 10 bases outside the gene matches. The CDR3 contains 17 residues. CDR3 protein: CASSFPSGGDLQETQYF. The CDR3 DNA reads as TGTGCCAGCAGCTTCCCATCGGGGGGGGACCTCCAAGAGACCCAGTACTTC.

As DNA, the CDR3 is TGTGCCAGCAGCTTGGGACTCTTCCCCACAGATACGCAGTATTTT. Translating it yields CASSLGLFPTDTQYF. The rearrangement links TRBV7-2 to TRBJ2-3; maybe TRBD2 (6 bases). The CDR3 runs to 15 residues. In germline, CDR1 is SGHTA, CDR2 FQGNSA. V was clipped by 3 bases and J by 2 bases, with 12 bases between them.

The chain couples TRBV7-9 to TRBJ1-6; D gene unclear. V lost 7 bases, J lost 0 bases, and 13 bases lay in between. This CDR3 spans 16 amino acids. Germline CDR1 and CDR2: SEHNR and FQNEAQ (reference sequence). The CDR3 protein is CASTAQPRSYNSPLHF. The DNA for the CDR3 is TGTGCCAGCACCGCTCAGCCTCGCTCCTATAATTCACCCCTCCACTTT.

V and J are TRBV4-3 and TRBJ2-2, with TRBD2 matching over 10 bases. The CDR3 is made up of 16 amino acids. V gave up 6 bases and J gave up 2 bases; unmatched junction bases: 6. Germline V gene data show CDR1 as LGHNA and CDR2 as YSLEER. The CDR3 here is CASRDLAGGNTGELFF. CDR3 bases: TGCGCCAGCAGAGACTTAGCGGGAGGTAACACCGGGGAGCTGTTTTTT.

This sequence joins TRBV29-1 and TRBJ2-1, with 7 positions matching TRBD1. Per the germline V gene, CDR1 is SQVTM and CDR2 is ANQGSEA. The CDR3 has 14 amino acids. V lost 5 bases, J lost 8 bases, and 12 bases stayed unmatched. CDR3 loop: CSVSVGGHADEQFF. The CDR3 bases are TGCAGCGTTTCTGTAGGGGGCCATGCGGATGAGCAGTTCTTC.